These 24 T cell receptor beta chains share one sample of origin, sequenced in a study of beta chain features in type 1 diabetes. Expressed TCRB transcripts were sequenced after all isolated RNA was converted to cDNA. The protocol was immunoSEQ multiplex PCR, while the TCRdb copy is restricted to in-frame clones and leaves out a portion. The data contain hundreds of thousands of clones, 10% to 12% of them singletons. The specimen was naive CD4+ T cells from blood. These receptors all stem from a woman younger than 30 in good health.

This clone was seen more than once but under ten times. This chain connects TRBV25-1 to TRBJ2-5; 8 positions match TRBD2. The CDR3 contains 17 residues. The junction had 17 bases not matched to a gene; V was cut back by 10 bases and J by 1 base. The germline CDR1 and CDR2 sequences are MGHDK and SYGVNS. CDR3 region: CAISKTSVFTSQETQYF. CDR3 sequence (DNA): TGTGCCATTTCCAAGACTAGCGTATTTACCTCCCAAGAGACCCAGTACTTC.

This chain links TRBV4-3 with TRBJ2-3; 11 bases are shared with TRBD2. The J segment lost 4 bases and the V segment lost 7 bases, leaving 4 bases of the junction unmatched. The CDR3 contains 14 residues. CDR1 is LGHNA, CDR2 YSLEER, per germline. CDR3 nucleotides: TGCGCCAGCACCTTAGCGGGAGGGTCAGATACGCAGTATTTT. Residues: CASTLAGGSDTQYF.

This clone was picked up a small number of times. The chain combines TRBV7-2 with TRBJ2-3, with a possible D match to TRBD1 (5 bases). The CDR3 contains 13 residues. Trimming took 1 base from V and 11 from J, leaving 13 bases between them. The germline V gene encodes CDR1 SGHTA and CDR2 FQGNSA. The CDR3 is CASSLELGRGQYF. The DNA for the CDR3 is TGTGCCAGCAGCTTAGAGTTAGGAAGGGGGCAGTATTTT.

This clone was found a few times. The chain is built from TRBV7-2 and TRBJ1-5; a possible D gene is TRBD1 (6 bases). V was trimmed by 0 bases and J by 5 bases, leaving 14 bases between them. There are 16 residues in the CDR3. Germline CDR1 and CDR2: SGHTA and FQGNSA. The CDR3 DNA reads TGTGCCAGCAGCTTAGCCCAGGGGTCGGGGTATCAGCCCCAGCATTTT. It is translated as CASSLAQGSGYQPQHF.

The chain has TRBV6-5 and TRBJ2-3; 7 nucleotides line up with TRBD2. The CDR3 runs 15 residues. CDR1 and CDR2 from the germline V gene are MNHEY and SVGAGI. V was pared by 6 bases and J by 0 bases, with 6 bases of the junction left unmatched. CDR3 region: CASSPIGGSTDTQYF. The CDR3 DNA sequence: TGTGCCAGCAGCCCGATCGGGGGGAGCACAGATACGCAGTATTTT.

This clone was detected a few times. J is TRBJ1-3 and V is TRBV29-1; D unclear. CDR3 length: 13 amino acids. V lost 4 bases, J lost 4 bases, and 11 bases lay in between. CDR1 is SQVTM and CDR2 is ANQGSEA in the germline V gene. CDR3 residues: CSVAWEAGNTIYF. CDR3 DNA: TGCAGCGTTGCTTGGGAGGCGGGAAACACCATATATTTT.

The CDR3 is CASSQRPRGGPPTLYF. The CDR3 nucleotides are TGCGCCAGCAGCCAACGCCCACGGGGGGGACCCCCGACGTTGTACTTC. V usage is TRBV4-1 and J usage is TRBJ2-5, with 8 bases that match TRBD2. V was pared by 2 bases and J by 13 bases, with 18 bases of the junction left unmatched. This CDR3 has 16 residues. Germline CDR1 is MGHRA and CDR2 is YSYEKL.

This clone has a handful of counts. The V gene is TRBV29-1, the J gene TRBJ2-7; D is ambiguous. Germline CDR1 reads SQVTM; CDR2 reads ANQGSEA. CDR3 length: 14 amino acids. Trimming shortened V by 4 bases and J by 2 bases, and 15 bases separated the two germline ends. The CDR3 DNA sequence: TGCAGCGTTGTTGGGTCTCTGGGAACCTACGAGCAGTACTTC. Amino acid sequence: CSVVGSLGTYEQYF.

This chain links TRBV2 with TRBJ2-1; D is ambiguous. This CDR3 region has 11 residues. The V gene lost 4 bases and the J gene lost 9 bases, with 7 bases spanning the gap. Germline CDR1 SNHLY, CDR2 FYNNEI. CDR3 nucleotide sequence: TGTGCCAGCAGTGTAGCAAGTGAGCAGTTCTTC. Residues: CASSVASEQFF.

J is TRBJ1-2 and V is TRBV9; TRBD1 agrees at 8 bases. Looked up from germline, CDR1 is SGDLS and CDR2 is YYNGEE. V gave up 5 bases and J gave up 4 bases; unmatched junction bases: 4. This CDR3 contains 13 residues. This chain's CDR3 is CASRTGDRYGYTF. As DNA, the CDR3 is TGTGCCAGCAGGACAGGGGACCGCTATGGCTACACCTTC.

V is TRBV4-3 and J is TRBJ2-1, with 12 bases that match TRBD2. Germline CDR1 is LGHNA and CDR2 is YSLEER. V shed 0 bases, J shed 4 bases, and the junction held 16 bases outside the gene matches. The CDR3 extends over 21 amino acids. CDR3 coding DNA: TGCGCCAGCAGCCAAGATACTTCTAGCGGGGGGGCCAGCCCCTCGTACAATGAGCAGTTCTTC. Translated: CASSQDTSSGGASPSYNEQFF.

This clone was counted between two and nine times. The CDR3 protein is CASRITGSNYGYTF. CDR3 DNA: TGTGCCAGCAGAATAACAGGGAGCAACTATGGCTACACCTTC. V and J are TRBV9 and TRBJ1-2, with a tentative D call TRBD1 (6 bases). V was clipped by 5 bases and J by 2 bases, with 13 bases between them. Germline V gene lookup returns CDR1 SGDLS and CDR2 YYNGEE. The CDR3 is 14 amino acids.

The V call is TRBV18, the J call TRBJ2-7, with D possibly matching TRBD2 (6 bases). CDR1 and CDR2 from the germline V gene are KGHSH and LQKENI. CDR3 length: 18 amino acids. Trimming removed 2 bases from V and 0 bases from J, with 20 bases in between. Written as DNA, the CDR3 is TGTGCCAGCTCACCAGAATTCGTCGGCGGGGCAAGCTCCTACGAGCAGTACTTC. Amino acids: CASSPEFVGGASSYEQYF. Together with reference TRBV18 and TRBJ2-7, the CDR3 gives the full variable domain: NAGVMQNPRHLVRRRGQEARLRCSPMKGHSHVYWYRQLPEEGLKFMVYLQKENIIDESGMPKERFSAEFPKEGPSILRIQQVVRGDSAAYFCASSPEFVGGASSYEQYFGPGTRLTVT.

V gene TRBV7-8 combines with J gene TRBJ2-5, with D possibly matching TRBD1 (7 bases). The germline CDR1 and CDR2 sequences are SGHVS and FQNEAQ. The CDR3 runs 15 residues. V shed 6 bases and J shed 5 bases, with 19 bases lying between them. For the CDR3, the DNA is TGTGCCAGCAGTTACGGAGGGGGCTCGGTTGAGACCCAGTACTTC. Its translation: CASSYGGGSVETQYF.

This clone showed up just a few times. The J gene is TRBJ1-5, the V gene TRBV19, with a weak D call TRBD1 (6 bases). CDR3 length equals 16 residues. The germline gives CDR1 LNHDA, CDR2 SQIVND (reference sequence). Trimming shortened V by 3 bases and J by 3 bases, and 15 bases separated the two germline ends. The CDR3 coding sequence is TGTGCCAGTAGTATCAAAGCAGGGGCATACAATCAGCCCCAGCATTTT. The encoded protein is CASSIKAGAYNQPQHF. The whole variable domain, remainder taken from reference TRBV19 and TRBJ1-5, is DGGITQSPKYLFRKEGQNVTLSCEQNLNHDAMYWYRQDPGQGLRLIYYSQIVNDFQKGDIAEGYSVSREKKESFPLTVTSAQKNPTAFYLCASSIKAGAYNQPQHFGDGTRLSIL.

As for this clone: One junction end disagrees with the germline gene, perhaps due to a read error. This chain uses TRBV30 with TRBJ1-4; a possible D gene is TRBD1 (5 bases). Germline V CDR1 and CDR2: GTSNPN, SVGIG (reference sequence). The CDR3 runs to 15 residues. The CDR3 is CACSGPLGANEKLFF. In nucleotides, the CDR3 is TGTGCCTGTAGTGGGCCCCTAGGGGCTAATGAAAAACTGTTTTTT.

This chain joins TRBV9 and TRBJ1-6; D remains ambiguous. CDR3 length: 14 amino acids. V lost 2 bases and J lost 8, with 11 bases in between. From germline, CDR1 is SGDLS and CDR2 YYNGEE. CDR3 nucleotides: TGTGCCAGCAGCGTCGCACTTTGGGATTCACCCCTCCACTTT. Encoded protein: CASSVALWDSPLHF.

This sequence joins TRBV18 and TRBJ1-1; TRBD1 aligns across 10 bases. Trimming removed 4 bases from V and 4 bases from J; junction bases left unmatched: 3. The CDR3 covers 14 residues. Germline CDR1 KGHSH, CDR2 LQKENI. The CDR3 coding sequence is TGTGCCAGCTCACGGACAGGGGGGAGCACTGAAGCTTTCTTT. Amino acids: CASSRTGGSTEAFF.

This clone was seen only a few times. In DNA, the CDR3 is TGTGCCTGGGGGATTAGGAGGGGAGAAGCTTTCTTT. Translated, it gives CAWGIRRGEAFF. The J gene is TRBJ1-1, the V gene TRBV30, with a weak D call TRBD1 (5 bases). Trimming shortened V by 5 bases and J by 8 bases, and 15 bases separated the two germline ends. CDR3 length equals 12 residues. The germline CDR1 and CDR2 sequences are GTSNPN and SVGIG (reference sequence).

This clone has only a few counts. V usage is TRBV13 and J usage is TRBJ1-2; no definite D call. From germline, CDR1 is PRHDT and CDR2 FYEKMQ (reference sequence). V lost 11 bases, J lost 4 bases, and 14 bases lay in between. The CDR3 totals 12 residues. The CDR3 loop reads CASWPETYGYTF. The CDR3 DNA reads TGTGCCTCGTGGCCGGAGACCTATGGCTACACCTTC.

This chain connects TRBV7-3 to TRBJ1-1; D is perhaps TRBD1 (5 bases). There are 15 residues in the CDR3. V lost 1 base, J lost 3 bases, and 12 bases lay in between. CDR1 is SGHTA and CDR2 is FQGTGA in the germline V gene. CDR3 coding DNA: TGTGCCAGCAGCTTAATGGGGCAGGGATACACTGAAGCTTTCTTT. Its translation: CASSLMGQGYTEAFF. Using reference TRBV7-3 and TRBJ1-1 for the parts outside the CDR3, the full variable domain is GAGVSQTPSNKVTEKGKYVELRCDPISGHTALYWYRQSLGQGPEFLIYFQGTGAADDSGLPNDRFFAVRPEGSVSTLKIQRTERGDSAVYLCASSLMGQGYTEAFFGQGTRLTVV.

The gene calls are TRBV2 and TRBJ1-2, with D possibly matching TRBD1 (6 bases). V was cut by 6 bases and J by 1 base, with 9 bases left in between. Germline values: CDR1 SNHLY, CDR2 FYNNEI. CDR3 length: 13 amino acids. Here the CDR3 DNA reads TGTGCCAGCAGAGACAGGCTTAACTATGGCTACACCTTC. It translates to CASRDRLNYGYTF.

This clone was observed a few times. The V gene is TRBV2, the J gene TRBJ2-7; TRBD1 agrees at 8 bases. The V gene end was trimmed by 6 bases and the J gene end by 7 bases; junction bases not matched to a gene: 8. This CDR3 contains 13 residues. Germline CDR1 reads SNHLY; CDR2 reads FYNNEI. The CDR3 loop reads CASSPDRVGEQYV. The CDR3, as DNA: TGTGCCAGCAGCCCGGACAGGGTTGGGGAGCAGTACGTC.

This clone occurred a few times. The chain joins TRBV4-2 to TRBJ2-7; no definite D call. Germline V CDR1 and CDR2: LGHNA, YNFKEQ. This CDR3 is built from 13 residues. The V gene lost 0 bases and the J gene lost 2 bases, with 5 bases spanning the gap. For the CDR3, the DNA is TGTGCCAGCAGCCAAGACCCCCCCTACGAGCAGTACTTC. This codes for CASSQDPPYEQYF.